This TCR beta chain was sequenced for a study of Graves' ophthalmopathy and Graves' hyperthyroidism. About the study: At the time of initial diagnosis and before any treatment, peripheral blood was collected.

Unmatched junction bases numbered 2, after V lost 3 bases and J lost 1 base. The CDR3 is 14 amino acids. The germline gives CDR1 MGHRA, CDR2 YSYEKL. The TCR beta CDR3 regions underwent amplification from RNA transcripts. First-round RT-PCR relied on HTBI primers, and a second-round multiplex PCR came next. In TCRdb, the multiplex PCR reads were re-called with MiXCR into one record per CDR3 protein. Here the sample spans 740,000 or so distinct CDR3 sequences, approximately 40% being singletons. Ophthalmopathy donors were characterized by moderate-to-severe activity, CAS of at least 3, NOSPECS of at least 4, and duration under 3 months. Lactation, pregnancy, uncontrolled infections and other autoimmune diseases were all grounds for excluding patients. This clonotype was detected a few times. Its matching antigen is unknown. Findings of the study overall: Thyroid clonotypes that were expanded above 0.001 frequency mostly also appeared in blood.

This clonotype originated in an adult man with Graves' ophthalmopathy. This chain connects TRBV4-1 to TRBJ2-5; 7 bases align to TRBD1. Sequencing input: peripheral blood. In nucleotides, the CDR3 is TGCGCCAGCAGCCAGGGACAGCCCCAAGAGACCCAGTACTTC. This encodes CASSQGQPQETQYF.